These T cell receptor beta chains were read from a single sample in a study of blood T cell repertoires in COVID-19. Libraries were prepared by immunoSEQ multiplex PCR; TCRdb keeps only in-frame clonotypes and omits some of them. Among 300,000 to 350,000 clones, around 87% were seen once, and the ten largest hold about 6%. Material for sequencing was peripheral blood. The receptor source for this set is a woman aged 50 to 60 with COVID-19, enrolled during active disease. The CDR3 runs from the conserved cysteine through the conserved F or W. The D gene is left open where the match is weak. The size field is filled for only some rows; it gives once, few, many or a size class.

D gene	V gene	clone size	J gene	CDR3 protein	CDR3 DNA
.	TRBV27	.	TRBJ1-2	CASSFYRGLDGYTF	TGTGCCAGCAGTTTCTATAGGGGACTGGATGGCTACACCTTC
TRBD1	TRBV5-1	once	TRBJ2-5	CASSLGTGEETQYF	TGCGCCAGCAGCTTGGGGACAGGAGAAGAGACCCAGTACTTC
.	TRBV7-2	.	TRBJ2-3	CASQLWGVVADTQYF	TGTGCCAGCCAGCTATGGGGGGTCGTCGCAGATACGCAGTATTTT
.	TRBV5-1	.	TRBJ1-1	CTSSPGRGGLTEAFF	TGCACCAGCTCTCCGGGGCGGGGAGGGTTGACTGAAGCTTTCTTT
TRBD2	TRBV15	.	TRBJ2-3	CATSRSLAGGKDTQYF	TGTGCCACCAGCAGGTCACTAGCGGGAGGAAAAGATACGCAGTATTTT
.	TRBV12-5	.	TRBJ2-1	CASGLTRNNEQFF	TGTGCTAGTGGTTTGACCAGGAACAATGAGCAGTTCTTC
.	TRBV12-3/TRBV12-4	few	TRBJ2-7	CASSPTFSYEQYF	TGTGCCAGCAGCCCCACTTTTTCCTACGAGCAGTACTTC
TRBD1	TRBV5-1	.	TRBJ1-2	CASSLGPNGGGAGYTF	TGCGCCAGCAGCTTGGGCCCTAATGGAGGGGGCGCTGGCTACACCTTC
TRBD1	TRBV14	.	TRBJ2-5	CASSQATGLETQYF	TGTGCCAGCAGCCAAGCGACAGGGTTGGAGACCCAGTACTTC
.	TRBV30	.	TRBJ1-1	CAWSVRQGDTEAFF	TGTGCCTGGAGTGTAAGGCAGGGCGACACTGAAGCTTTCTTT
TRBD1	TRBV5-1	.	TRBJ1-2	CASRTGGNYGYTF	TGCGCCAGCAGGACAGGGGGCAACTATGGCTACACCTTC
.	TRBV7-2	.	TRBJ2-7	CASSLVGGKNYEQYF	TGTGCCAGCAGCTTAGTCGGCGGGAAAAATTACGAGCAGTACTTC
.	TRBV7-8	.	TRBJ1-2	CASSLSGEIGGYTF	TGTGCCAGCAGCTTATCTGGGGAGATTGGTGGCTACACCTTC
TRBD1	TRBV20-1	.	TRBJ1-2	CSASRQGAPAVGYTF	TGCAGTGCTAGTAGACAGGGGGCTCCGGCAGTTGGCTACACCTTC
.	TRBV6-5	.	TRBJ2-1	CASWRRGYNEQFF	TGTGCCAGTTGGCGGCGGGGTTACAATGAGCAGTTCTTC
.	TRBV5-8	.	TRBJ2-5	CASSLVDSQETQYF	TGTGCCAGCAGCTTGGTAGACAGCCAAGAGACCCAGTACTTC
.	TRBV5-1	.	TRBJ2-5	CASSLVRGGIETQYF	TGCGCCAGCAGCTTGGTGAGGGGCGGGATAGAGACCCAGTACTTC
TRBD2	TRBV5-1	once	TRBJ2-5	CASTPTSGRAGETQYF	TGCGCCAGCACTCCAACTAGCGGGAGGGCCGGGGAGACCCAGTACTTC
.	TRBV21-1	.	TRBJ1-1	CASSKDNGNTEAFF	TGTGCCAGCAGCAAAGATAACGGGAACACTGAAGCTTTCTTT
.	TRBV2	.	TRBJ2-1	CAGDEGNEQFF	TGTGCCGGTGACGAGGGAAATGAGCAGTTCTTC
.	TRBV5-1	.	TRBJ2-1	CASSLGATYNEQFF	TGCGCCAGCAGCTTGGGGGCTACCTACAATGAGCAGTTCTTC
TRBD2	TRBV4-2	.	TRBJ2-1	CATHPGLDNEQFF	TGTGCCACCCACCCGGGACTAGACAATGAGCAGTTCTTC
TRBD2	TRBV30	.	TRBJ2-7	CARRGGSTSGPHYEQYF	TGTGCCAGGAGGGGGGGATCGACTAGCGGGCCCCATTACGAGCAGTACTTC
TRBD2	TRBV5-1	.	TRBJ2-7	CASSSMTKGTSGDSYEQYF	TGCGCCAGCAGCTCGATGACTAAAGGGACTAGCGGGGACTCCTACGAGCAGTACTTC
TRBD2	TRBV20-1	.	TRBJ2-7	CSASYISLAGKKRYEQYF	TGCAGTGCTAGTTACATATCCTTAGCGGGAAAAAAAAGGTACGAGCAGTACTTC
.	TRBV7-5	once	TRBJ1-5	CVRSLRAGVPCYSNQPQHF	TGTGTCAGAAGCTTAAGGGCAGGGGTCCCCTGTTATAGCAATCAGCCCCAGCATTTT
.	TRBV19	.	TRBJ2-3	CASSFDRASTDTQYF	TGTGCCAGTAGCTTCGACAGAGCTAGCACAGATACGCAGTATTTT
TRBD1	TRBV7-3	.	TRBJ1-2	CASSLQGDGYTF	TGTGCCAGCAGCCTACAGGGGGATGGCTACACCTTC
TRBD2	TRBV19	.	TRBJ2-1	CASSIGTSSNEQFF	TGTGCCAGTAGTATCGGGACTAGCAGCAATGAGCAGTTCTTC
.	TRBV12-5	once	TRBJ1-1	CASGPDGGYTEAFF	TGTGCTAGTGGCCCAGACGGGGGATACACTGAAGCTTTCTTT
.	TRBV10-3	.	TRBJ1-2	CAISVVAGDAHPNYYGYTF	TGTGCCATCAGTGTTGTGGCCGGAGATGCCCACCCGAACTATTATGGCTACACCTTC
TRBD1	TRBV7-2	.	TRBJ2-7	CASSFRQGMDEQYF	TGTGCCAGCAGCTTCCGACAGGGGATGGACGAGCAGTACTTC
.	TRBV12-1	.	TRBJ2-5	CASSTTLGHIQETQYF	TGTGCCAGCAGTACAACGTTGGGACACATCCAAGAGACCCAGTACTTC
.	TRBV11-3	.	TRBJ2-1	CATLGDNEQFF	TGTGCCACCCTCGGGGACAATGAGCAGTTCTTC
TRBD1	TRBV19	.	TRBJ1-1	CASSWGQENTEAFF	TGTGCCAGTAGCTGGGGACAGGAGAACACTGAAGCTTTCTTT
.	TRBV29-1	once	TRBJ1-1	CSVRGTEQRGDTEAFF	TGCAGCGTTCGGGGGACCGAACAGAGGGGCGACACTGAAGCTTTCTTT
TRBD2	TRBV24-1	.	TRBJ2-2	CATRTSGRDTGELFF	TGTGCCACCAGGACTAGCGGGAGGGACACCGGGGAGCTGTTTTTT
.	TRBV6-1	.	TRBJ1-1	CASSEVFRGAAGAMNTEAFF	TGTGCCAGCAGTGAAGTTTTCCGGGGGGCTGCAGGAGCCATGAACACTGAAGCTTTCTTT
.	TRBV11-3	.	TRBJ2-7	CASSPRLGSKQYF	TGTGCCAGCAGCCCTAGACTAGGCAGCAAGCAGTACTTC
.	TRBV5-1	.	TRBJ2-1	CASSLRRLENNEQFF	TGCGCCAGCAGCTTGAGGAGACTAGAAAACAATGAGCAGTTCTTC
.	TRBV15	.	TRBJ1-4	CATSREAFNEKLFF	TGTGCCACCAGCAGAGAAGCTTTTAATGAAAAACTGTTTTTT
.	TRBV29-1	.	TRBJ1-1	CSVEEGASEAFF	TGCAGCGTTGAAGAGGGGGCATCGGAAGCTTTCTTT
TRBD1	TRBV7-8	.	TRBJ1-2	CASSLHGMTGTGFFYGYTF	TGTGCCAGCAGTTTACATGGAATGACCGGGACAGGGTTTTTCTATGGCTACACCTTC
.	TRBV10-3	.	TRBJ2-5	CATGIQETQYF	TGTGCCACAGGGATCCAAGAGACCCAGTACTTC
TRBD1	TRBV15	.	TRBJ1-4	CATSRDQGWTGREKLFF	TGTGCCACCAGCAGAGATCAAGGTTGGACAGGGAGGGAAAAACTGTTTTTT
.	TRBV15	.	TRBJ1-1	CATSRGPNKQGNEAFF	TGTGCCACCAGCAGAGGACCGAACAAACAGGGAAATGAAGCTTTCTTT
TRBD2	TRBV11-2	.	TRBJ2-7	CASSWTSGSREEQYF	TGTGCCAGCAGCTGGACTAGCGGGAGTCGTGAGGAGCAGTACTTC
.	TRBV5-1	.	TRBJ2-3	CASSLGGRSSDTQYF	TGCGCCAGCAGCTTAGGTGGGAGGAGTTCAGATACGCAGTATTTT
TRBD2	TRBV10-3	.	TRBJ2-1	CAISGSGTYNEQFF	TGTGCCATCAGCGGTAGCGGGACCTACAATGAGCAGTTCTTC
TRBD2	TRBV18	once	TRBJ2-7	CASSRGDYSYEQYF	TGTGCCAGCTCGCGGGGGGACTACTCCTACGAGCAGTACTTC
TRBD1	TRBV14	few	TRBJ1-1	CASSSLKTGATEAFF	TGTGCCAGCAGCTCACTAAAAACAGGGGCCACTGAAGCTTTCTTT
TRBD1	TRBV6-2/TRBV6-3	.	TRBJ1-6	CASSRYGTGDSPLHF	TGTGCCAGCAGTCGGTACGGGACAGGGGATTCACCCCTCCACTTT
TRBD2	TRBV6-6	.	TRBJ2-7	CASSYQSGRKPYEQYF	TGTGCCAGCAGTTACCAAAGCGGGAGGAAACCCTACGAGCAGTACTTC
.	TRBV5-8	once	TRBJ2-1	CASSHPPGRSHEQFF	TGTGCCAGCAGCCATCCCCCGGGTAGGAGCCATGAGCAGTTCTTC
.	TRBV19	.	TRBJ1-1	CASSIGAREAFF	TGTGCCAGTAGTATTGGTGCGCGAGAAGCTTTCTTT
TRBD1	TRBV27	once	TRBJ2-7	CASSSRIGQGALEQYF	TGTGCCAGCAGTTCAAGAATTGGACAGGGGGCTCTCGAGCAGTACTTC
.	TRBV6-5	once	TRBJ2-4	CASRGALGNIQYF	TGTGCCAGCAGGGGGGCCCTAGGGAACATTCAGTACTTC